These 21 T cell receptor beta chains were sequenced from one sample in a study of regulatory T cells in long-lasting Graves disease. Assembly of TCR beta libraries relied on iRepertoire HTBI primers together with Arm-PCR of CDR3 regions. TCRdb re-called the multiplex PCR reads through MiXCR, storing one row per CDR3 protein. This table has approximately 400,000 distinct CDR3 sequences, about 15% appearing once. Indicated time point: newly diagnosed GD, antithyroid drugs for less than 3 months. Researchers made the TCR library from RNA that was extracted from PBMCs. The same sample was also used in a study of T cells in Graves' hyperthyroidism and ophthalmopathy.

The sample was peripheral blood mononuclear cells (PBMCs), taken at new diagnosis, from a patient treated with antithyroid drugs. These TCRs come from a woman in her twenties or thirties with Graves disease.

This clonotype was seen only once. V gene TRBV19 combines with J gene TRBJ2-1; 11 bases agree with TRBD2. The germline gives CDR1 LNHDA, CDR2 SQIVND (reference sequence). Trimming removed 3 bases from V and 3 bases from J; junction bases left unmatched: 4. This CDR3 is built from 16 residues. Here the CDR3 reads CASSIMGTSGYNEQFF. CDR3 sequence (DNA): TGTGCCAGTAGTATTATGGGGACTAGCGGCTACAATGAGCAGTTCTTC. Using reference TRBV19 and TRBJ2-1 for the parts outside the CDR3, the full variable domain is DGGITQSPKYLFRKEGQNVTLSCEQNLNHDAMYWYRQDPGQGLRLIYYSQIVNDFQKGDIAEGYSVSREKKESFPLTVTSAQKNPTAFYLCASSIMGTSGYNEQFFGPGTRLTVL.

V gene TRBV24-1 combines with J gene TRBJ1-5; TRBD1 matches 7 bases. J was trimmed by 3 bases and V by 3 bases; bases with no gene match: 4. The CDR3 totals 15 residues. CDR1 and CDR2 (germline): KGHDR, SFDVKD. The CDR3 DNA follows: TGTGCCACCAGTGATAAGGGGGCAGTCAATCAGCCCCAGCATTTT. Translation: CATSDKGAVNQPQHF.

The chain couples TRBV28 to TRBJ1-1; possibly TRBD1 for D (6 bases). The CDR3 contains 16 residues. CDR1 and CDR2 from the germline V gene are MDHEN and SYDVKM. V lost 8 bases to trimming and J lost 5 bases, with 24 bases between them. This chain's CDR3 is CASSPKRAPRGTEAFF. The CDR3 nucleotides read TGTGCCAGCTCCCCTAAGAGGGCCCCAAGGGGGACTGAAGCTTTCTTT. Together with reference TRBV28 and TRBJ1-1, the CDR3 gives the full variable domain: DVKVTQSSRYLVKRTGEKVFLECVQDMDHENMFWYRQDPGLGLRLIYFSYDVKMKEKGDIPEGYSVSREKKERFSLILESASTNQTSMYLCASSPKRAPRGTEAFFGQGTRLTVV.

A word on this clonotype: It may be a read error: a sequence one base away is much more abundant. The gene calls are TRBV11-1 and TRBJ2-1; TRBD2 agrees at 12 bases. The length of the CDR3 is 18 residues. CDR1 and CDR2 (germline): SGHAT, FQDESV (reference sequence). Trimming cost V 5 bases and J 2 bases; bases outside gene matches: 10. The chain's CDR3 is CASSRRETSGSTYNEQFF. DNA for the CDR3: TGTGCCAGCAGCCGGAGAGAGACTAGCGGGAGTACCTACAATGAGCAGTTCTTC.

In regard to this clonotype: A much larger clone is a single base away; this may be a read error. This sequence joins TRBV7-2 and TRBJ2-2; 9 bases line up with TRBD1. CDR3 length equals 17 residues. The germline CDR1 and CDR2 sequences are SGHTA and FQGNSA. Trimming at V came to 8 bases and at J to 9 bases, leaving 19 bases not matched to a gene. The CDR3, as DNA: TGTACCAGCCCCAATAGCACAGGGGGCTTAAAACGCAGGGAGCTGTTTTTT. It codes for CTSPNSTGGLKRRELFF. The variable domain in full, with the rest retrieved from reference TRBV7-2 and TRBJ2-2, is GAGVSQSPSNKVTEKGKDVELRCDPISGHTALYWYRQSLGQGLEFLIYFQGNSAPDKSGLPSDRFSAERTGGSVSTLTIQRTQQEDSAVYLCTSPNSTGGLKRRELFFGEGSRLTVL.

In nucleotides, the CDR3 is TGCAGTGCTTTGGACAGGGGAGGCGGCTACACCTTC. Translating gives CSALDRGGGYTF. The J gene is TRBJ1-2, the V gene TRBV20-1; 9 bases are shared with TRBD1. CDR3 size: 12 residues. Germline CDR1 reads DFQATT; CDR2 reads SNEGSKA (reference sequence). V lost 5 bases, J lost 8 bases, and 6 bases stayed unmatched.

This rearrangement joins TRBV11-2 to TRBJ2-2, with 8 bases aligning to TRBD2. The CDR3 spans 15 residues. V shed 7 bases and J 4 bases; nucleotides not matched to a gene: 8. Germline CDR1 reads SGHAT; CDR2 reads FQNNGV. The CDR3 protein is CASTGAGVGTGELFF. The CDR3 region has the DNA TGTGCCAGCACCGGAGCGGGAGTGGGCACCGGGGAGCTGTTTTTT.

Many counts were recorded for this clonotype. This sequence joins TRBV11-3 and TRBJ2-1; D is unclear. The CDR3 runs to 15 residues. V was cut by 0 bases and J by 2 bases, with 8 bases left in between. Germline CDR1 reads SGHNT; CDR2 reads YENEEA. The CDR3 DNA follows: TGTGCCAGCAGCTTAGACGGGTGGACCTACAATGAGCAGTTCTTC. This gives the protein CASSLDGWTYNEQFF.

This clonotype was counted only a few times. The gene calls are TRBV5-1 and TRBJ1-2, with a weak D call TRBD1 (5 bases). The CDR3 sequence is 14 residues long. Germline V gene lookup returns CDR1 SGHRS and CDR2 YFSETQ. Trimming cost V 4 bases and J 3 bases, with 13 bases left between them. CDR3 protein: CASSPGGGDYGYTF. The DNA of the CDR3 is TGCGCCAGCAGCCCCGGGGGTGGTGACTATGGCTACACCTTC.

This clonotype was counted only a few times. The chain uses TRBV6-1 and TRBJ1-5; the D gene is possibly TRBD1 (6 bases). This CDR3 is 13 amino acids long. V lost 9 bases, J lost 3 bases, and 12 bases lay in between. Germline CDR1 reads MNHNS; CDR2 reads SASEGT. CDR3 DNA sequence: TGTGCCAGTTGGGGGGCGTACAATCAGCCCCAGCATTTT. Translated, it gives CASWGAYNQPQHF.

In the case of this clonotype: Possible read error: a much larger clone is one base away. The V call is TRBV20-1, the J call TRBJ2-7; D gene uncertain. Germline V gene lookup returns CDR1 DFQATT and CDR2 SNEGSKA (reference sequence). Trimming took 2 bases from V and 2 from J, leaving 13 bases between them. This CDR3 region has 14 residues. The CDR3 reads CSARSVESPYEQYF. DNA for the CDR3: TGCAGTGCTAGATCCGTGGAAAGCCCCTACGAGCAGTACTTC.

This clonotype was counted at least ten times. This chain connects TRBV18 to TRBJ2-3; the match to TRBD2 covers 7 bases. J lost 3 bases, V lost 0 bases, and 0 bases had no gene match. The CDR3 sequence is 14 residues long. CDR1 and CDR2 from the germline V gene are KGHSH and LQKENI. CDR3 DNA sequence: TGTGCCAGCTCACCACCGGGACTAACAGATACGCAGTATTTT. This encodes CASSPPGLTDTQYF.

The chain has TRBV7-9 and TRBJ2-4; D could derive from TRBD1 or TRBD2 (5 bases each). The germline gives CDR1 SEHNR, CDR2 FQNEAQ (reference sequence). This CDR3 is built from 16 residues. The ends were cut back, 5 bases at V and 0 bases at J, with 14 bases in the middle. Here the CDR3 reads CASSPTEGLAKNIQYF. The CDR3, as DNA: TGTGCCAGCAGCCCCACAGAGGGGTTAGCCAAAAACATTCAGTACTTC.

There are many counts of this clonotype. The V call is TRBV6-1, the J call TRBJ2-1; unclear D gene. Germline V lookup: CDR1 MNHNS, CDR2 SASEGT. The ends were cut back, 6 bases at V and 0 bases at J, with 12 bases in the middle. The CDR3 length is 15 residues. Here the CDR3 DNA reads TGTGCCAGCAGCGGTATGGGAAGCTCCTACAATGAGCAGTTCTTC. It translates to CASSGMGSSYNEQFF.

This clonotype was seen at least ten times. The rearrangement joins TRBV6-1 to TRBJ2-7, with D perhaps TRBD2 (5 bases). Germline V gene lookup returns CDR1 MNHNS and CDR2 SASEGT. Trimming removed 7 bases from V and 2 bases from J, with 15 bases in between. This CDR3 has 14 amino acids. The CDR3 region is CASIFPAAPYEQYF. DNA for the CDR3: TGTGCCAGCATCTTCCCAGCGGCCCCCTACGAGCAGTACTTC.

This clonotype occurred a few times. This sequence joins TRBV9 and TRBJ2-1; D not certain. Trimming shortened V by 0 bases and J by 7 bases, and 5 bases separated the two germline ends. CDR1 and CDR2 from the germline V gene are SGDLS and YYNGEE. This CDR3 region has 12 residues. The CDR3 DNA is TGTGCCAGCAGCGTAGACTTGAATGAGCAGTTCTTC. Its protein product is CASSVDLNEQFF.

The table lists this clonotype with a few counts. CDR3: CASSTAGTSGRREQYF. The DNA for the CDR3 is TGTGCCAGCAGCACAGCCGGGACTAGCGGCCGGAGGGAGCAGTACTTC. This sequence joins TRBV5-6 and TRBJ2-7; 11 bases align to TRBD2. The V segment lost 4 bases and the J segment 7 bases; nucleotides outside the gene matches: 13. This CDR3 is 16 amino acids long. Germline CDR1 is SGHDT and CDR2 is YYEEEE.

This clonotype was seen ten or more times. The chain couples TRBV12-3 or TRBV12-4 to TRBJ1-5, with 11 bases fitting TRBD1. V gave up 6 bases and J gave up 6 bases; unmatched junction bases: 4. This CDR3 has 14 residues. DNA of the CDR3: TGTGCCAGCAGGGGGGGGACAGGGGGTCAGCCCCAGCATTTT. Its translation is CASRGGTGGQPQHF.

In its sample, this clonotype was seen a few times. The genes are TRBV9 and TRBJ2-7, with D uncertain. This CDR3 is 18 amino acids long. Between the trimmed V and J ends, which lost 4 bases and 0 bases, there was a span of 23 bases. Germline CDR1 is SGDLS and CDR2 is YYNGEE. The CDR3 sequence is CASSTHPFPTSSSYEQYF. As DNA, the CDR3 is TGTGCCAGCAGCACCCACCCCTTTCCGACCTCAAGCTCCTACGAGCAGTACTTC.

This clonotype was counted at least ten times. The rearrangement links TRBV5-1 to TRBJ2-1; 8 bases are shared with TRBD2. The junction had 8 bases not matched to a gene; V was cut back by 7 bases and J by 5 bases. The length of the CDR3 is 14 residues. Germline V gene lookup returns CDR1 SGHRS and CDR2 YFSETQ. The CDR3 here is CASQPGGIDNEQFF. CDR3 DNA sequence: TGCGCCAGCCAGCCGGGAGGGATCGACAATGAGCAGTTCTTC.

This clonotype showed up many times. The CDR3 DNA sequence: TGCGCCAGCAGCCAGCTAGCGGGAGGAGCCTCTAGCACAGATACGCAGTATTTT. It codes for CASSQLAGGASSTDTQYF. This chain uses TRBV5-1 with TRBJ2-3, with TRBD2 matching 11 bases. Per the germline V gene, CDR1 is SGHRS and CDR2 is YFSETQ. There are 18 residues in the CDR3. J gave up 0 bases and V 4 bases, and 10 bases lay outside the gene matches. Drawing the rest from reference TRBV5-1 and TRBJ2-3, the complete variable domain is KAGVTQTPRYLIKTRGQQVTLSCSPISGHRSVSWYQQTPGQGLQFLFEYFSETQRNKGNFPGRFSGRQFSNSRSEMNVSTLELGDSALYLCASSQLAGGASSTDTQYFGPGTRLTVL.